The 31 T cell receptor beta chains presented below share a single source sample, sequenced in a study of T cell repertoires in cytomegalovirus infection. From the reads, TCRdb called clonotypes with MiXCR, one entry per CDR3 protein. Of 200,000 to 300,000 distinct CDR3 sequences in the sample, 8% to 9.5% are singletons; the top ten hold more than 12%. Source material: PBMCs. These receptors were obtained from a human donor in good health (CMV status not recorded). Some clones in this sample may be carry-over from other donors' samples.

Many counts were recorded for this clonotype. V usage is TRBV7-2 and J usage is TRBJ2-5, with TRBD2 matching over 11 bases. This CDR3 comprises 14 residues. V dropped 4 bases and J dropped 5; count of bases not matched to a gene: 3. Germline V CDR1 and CDR2: SGHTA, FQGNSA. The CDR3 DNA follows: TGTGCCAGCAGCTATAGCGGGGGGGGTGAGACCCAGTACTTC. This sequence encodes CASSYSGGGETQYF.

Many counts were recorded for this clonotype. V usage is TRBV15 and J usage is TRBJ2-3, with 13 positions matching TRBD2. The J segment lost 0 bases and the V segment lost 8 bases, leaving 8 bases of the junction unmatched. The CDR3 runs to 17 residues. Germline values: CDR1 LNHNV, CDR2 YYDKDF (reference sequence). This CDR3 is CATGGLAGTASTDTQYF. CDR3 in DNA: TGTGCCACCGGGGGACTAGCGGGAACCGCTAGCACAGATACGCAGTATTTT. Looking up the rest from reference TRBV15 and TRBJ2-3 gives the full variable domain: DAMVIQNPRYQVTQFGKPVTLSCSQTLNHNVMYWYQQKSSQAPKLLFHYYDKDFNNEADTPDNFQSRRPNTSFCFLDIRSPGLGDTAMYLCATGGLAGTASTDTQYFGPGTRLTVL.

This clonotype was counted at least ten times. This sequence joins TRBV19 and TRBJ2-7; 8 nucleotides agree with TRBD1. This CDR3 is 15 amino acids long. The J segment lost 6 bases and the V segment lost 5 bases, leaving 12 bases of the junction unmatched. CDR1 and CDR2 (germline): LNHDA, SQIVND (reference sequence). Here the CDR3 DNA reads TGTGCCAGTAGTTTCTCCCGGACAGGGCCTGGCGAGCAGTACTTC. It translates to CASSFSRTGPGEQYF. Full variable domain (rest looked up from reference TRBV19 and TRBJ2-7): DGGITQSPKYLFRKEGQNVTLSCEQNLNHDAMYWYRQDPGQGLRLIYYSQIVNDFQKGDIAEGYSVSREKKESFPLTVTSAQKNPTAFYLCASSFSRTGPGEQYFGPGTRLTVT.

The table lists this clonotype with many counts. J is TRBJ2-1 and V is TRBV6-2 or TRBV6-3; D is perhaps TRBD2 (6 bases). Germline values: CDR1 MNHEY, CDR2 SVGEGT. Trimming pared 2 bases from V and 4 bases from J, leaving 18 bases between. The CDR3 length is 17 residues. CDR3 nucleotide sequence: TGTGCCAGCAGTTACCCCGGGGGAGAGCGAGATTACAATGAGCAGTTCTTC. Protein sequence: CASSYPGGERDYNEQFF.

This chain uses TRBV7-9 with TRBJ1-3; D gene unclear. Trimming left V 7 bases short and J 2 bases short, with 18 bases between. Germline CDR1 SEHNR, CDR2 FQNEAQ (reference sequence). This CDR3 comprises 16 residues. The chain's CDR3 is CASTVIPTTAGNTIYF. The CDR3 DNA reads TGTGCCAGCACCGTTATACCTACGACGGCTGGAAACACCATATATTTT.

This chain joins TRBV7-2 and TRBJ1-1; D is unclear. Germline values: CDR1 SGHTA, CDR2 FQGNSA. This CDR3 has 15 residues. V was clipped by 3 bases and J by 4 bases, with 15 bases between them. The CDR3 bases are TGTGCCAGCAGCTTCGACTCCGGACGGGGCACTGAAGCTTTCTTT. This gives the protein CASSFDSGRGTEAFF.

This clonotype was seen many times. The chain links TRBV7-2 to TRBJ2-7; weak D call: TRBD1 (6 bases). This CDR3 is 15 amino acids long. Germline V gene sequence: CDR1 SGHTA, CDR2 FQGNSA. Trimming took 5 bases from V and 5 from J, leaving 19 bases between them. As DNA, the CDR3 is TGTGCCAGCAGCCAGCGAGGGGGAAGGTTTCACGAGCAGTACTTC. This gives the protein CASSQRGGRFHEQYF.

At least ten counts were recorded for this clonotype. The gene calls are TRBV7-2 and TRBJ2-5; possible D gene TRBD2, 6 bases. The CDR3 is 14 amino acids. V lost 5 bases and J 4 bases, leaving 14 bases between the germline ends. CDR1 is SGHTA, CDR2 FQGNSA, per germline. The DNA of the CDR3 is TGTGCCAGCAGCCCCCTGGGGCGGGGAGAGACCCAGTACTTC. Its protein product is CASSPLGRGETQYF.

This clonotype was detected many times. The rearrangement uses TRBV6-1 and TRBJ1-1, with D maybe TRBD1 (6 bases). The CDR3 contains 13 residues. Germline V gene data show CDR1 as MNHNS and CDR2 as SASEGT. V lost 6 bases and J 1 base, leaving 9 bases between the germline ends. The CDR3: CASRTGQNTEAFF. DNA of the CDR3: TGTGCCAGCAGGACGGGACAGAACACTGAAGCTTTCTTT.

This clonotype was found many times. V gene TRBV7-2 combines with J gene TRBJ2-5, with 8 bases identical to TRBD2. The CDR3 totals 16 residues. CDR1 SGHTA and CDR2 FQGNSA come from the germline V gene. The J segment lost 0 bases and the V segment lost 1 base, leaving 4 bases of the junction unmatched. The CDR3 here is CASSLVVAGNQETQYF. CDR3 coding DNA: TGTGCCAGCAGCTTAGTTGTAGCGGGAAACCAAGAGACCCAGTACTTC.

This clonotype was seen repeatedly, ten times or more. The J gene is TRBJ1-2, the V gene TRBV4-2, with D uncertain. Trimming pared 1 base from V and 3 bases from J, leaving 18 bases between. The germline gives CDR1 LGHNA, CDR2 YNFKEQ. The CDR3 runs 17 residues. The CDR3 loop is CASSQVQVTLQHYGYTF. CDR3 nucleotide sequence: TGTGCCAGCAGCCAAGTGCAGGTCACCCTGCAACACTATGGCTACACCTTC.

In this sample, this clonotype turned up many times. This chain joins TRBV12-3 or TRBV12-4 and TRBJ1-4, with TRBD1 matching 9 bases. Germline trimming cut 5 bases from V and 7 bases from J; bases unmatched to any gene: 8. CDR3 length: 15 residues. CDR3 nucleotide sequence: TGTGCCAGCAGTCCGGGGACAGGGCCGAGTGAAAAACTGTTTTTT. It encodes CASSPGTGPSEKLFF.

This clonotype has ten or more counts. V gene TRBV7-2 combines with J gene TRBJ2-7; D is ambiguous. The CDR3 loop spans 15 amino acids. Germline CDR1 reads SGHTA; CDR2 reads FQGNSA. Trimming took 2 bases from V and 0 from J, leaving 11 bases between them. CDR3 DNA sequence: TGTGCCAGCAGCTTATATGGGCTGGACTCCTACGAGCAGTACTTC. It yields the protein CASSLYGLDSYEQYF.

This clonotype was recorded at least ten times. The chain uses TRBV6-1 and TRBJ1-2; TRBD1 aligns across 7 bases. The CDR3 contains 15 residues. Unmatched junction bases numbered 6, after V lost 1 base and J lost 4 bases. Germline-derived CDR1 and CDR2 are MNHNS and SASEGT. The CDR3 sequence is CASSEESTGAYGYTF. The CDR3 coding sequence is TGTGCCAGCAGTGAAGAATCAACAGGGGCCTATGGCTACACCTTC.

The CDR3: CASSPTARRTEETQYF. The CDR3 DNA reads as TGTGCCAGCAGCCCCACCGCCCGGAGGACAGAAGAGACCCAGTACTTC. V and J are TRBV11-2 and TRBJ2-5; TRBD1 might be the D (6 bases). Trimming removed 5 bases at V and 3 bases at J, with 19 bases between. The CDR3 contains 16 residues. CDR1 is SGHAT and CDR2 is FQNNGV in the germline V gene.

The gene calls are TRBV7-2 and TRBJ1-2; tentatively, D is TRBD1 (5 bases). V shed 2 bases and J shed 2 bases, with 12 bases lying between them. CDR1 and CDR2 from the germline V gene are SGHTA and FQGNSA. This CDR3 has 15 residues. The CDR3 DNA sequence: TGTGCCAGCAGCTTATTCTGGGCAGGGAACTATGGCTACACCTTC. Protein: CASSLFWAGNYGYTF.

There are many counts of this clonotype. The chain is built from TRBV7-9 and TRBJ2-1, with D perhaps being TRBD1 or TRBD2 (6 bases each). This CDR3 is built from 15 residues. Germline CDR1 reads SEHNR; CDR2 reads FQNEAQ (reference sequence). V lost 3 bases, J lost 4 bases, and 13 bases lay in between. The CDR3 region has the DNA TGTGCCAGCAGCTTCGTAAGAGGGGGGTACAATGAGCAGTTCTTC. Translating gives CASSFVRGGYNEQFF.

This clonotype was found once. This sequence joins TRBV24-1 and TRBJ2-3; TRBD1 might be the D (6 bases). Per the germline V gene, CDR1 is KGHDR and CDR2 is SFDVKD. V lost 4 bases and J lost 0, with 10 bases in between. The CDR3 runs 15 residues. CDR3 sequence (DNA): TGTGCCACCAGTGACACAGGGTGGAGCACAGATACGCAGTATTTT. As protein: CATSDTGWSTDTQYF.

This clonotype was detected only a few times. This rearrangement joins TRBV30 to TRBJ1-1, with a possible D match to TRBD1 (5 bases). The V gene lost 3 bases and the J gene lost 0 bases, with 14 bases spanning the gap. The CDR3 is made up of 15 amino acids. Germline V gene data show CDR1 as GTSNPN and CDR2 as SVGIG (reference sequence). CDR3 nucleotides: TGTGCCTGGAGCCGGGGGGATACAATGAACACTGAAGCTTTCTTT. This encodes CAWSRGDTMNTEAFF.

Only a few counts were recorded for this clonotype. The V and J genes are TRBV29-1 and TRBJ1-2, with TRBD1 as a possible D gene (6 bases). This CDR3 contains 12 residues. The germline CDR1 and CDR2 sequences are SQVTM and ANQGSEA. Trimming cost V 6 bases and J 1 base, with 9 bases left between them. DNA of the CDR3: TGCAGCGTAGAACAGGGTAACTATGGCTACACCTTC. This sequence encodes CSVEQGNYGYTF.

This clonotype was counted between two and nine times. The chain joins TRBV20-1 to TRBJ2-7; 11 bases align to TRBD2. The CDR3 loop spans 15 amino acids. With V trimmed by 6 bases and J by 0 bases, 7 bases remained unmatched. The germline CDR1 and CDR2 sequences are DFQATT and SNEGSKA (reference sequence). The CDR3 spells CSARLAGGISYEQYF. The CDR3 nucleotides are TGCAGTGCCAGATTAGCGGGGGGGATCTCCTACGAGCAGTACTTC.

The table lists this clonotype with many counts. The rearrangement links TRBV7-2 to TRBJ2-2, with 8 bases matching TRBD2. The CDR3 runs to 16 residues. V shed 5 bases and J 7 bases; nucleotides not matched to a gene: 12. Germline loops: CDR1 SGHTA, CDR2 FQGNSA. CDR3 bases: TGTGCCAGCAGCCAGTGGAGCGGGAGAAAGAACGGGGAGCTGTTTTTT. Translating it yields CASSQWSGRKNGELFF.

Points on this clonotype: A read error may be the cause here, since a much bigger clone is one base away. The rearrangement uses TRBV6-6 and TRBJ1-3; the D gene is possibly TRBD1 (6 bases). Germline CDR1 and CDR2: MNHNY and SVGAGI (reference sequence). This CDR3 is built from 16 residues. Trimming took 4 bases from V and 1 from J, leaving 14 bases between them. The CDR3 nucleotides read TGTGCCAGCAGTTTAACCGGGACAAGGTCTGGAAACACCATATATTTT. Translating it yields CASSLTGTRSGNTIYF.

This clonotype was observed a few times. This chain joins TRBV15 and TRBJ2-1, with TRBD1 as a possible D gene (7 bases). Germline CDR1 is LNHNV and CDR2 is YYDKDF (reference sequence). Trimming took 0 bases from V and 5 from J, leaving 17 bases between them. This CDR3 spans 17 amino acids. CDR3 sequence reads: CATSRDYGGTENNEQFF. CDR3 bases: TGTGCCACCAGCAGAGATTATGGAGGGACAGAGAACAATGAGCAGTTCTTC. The full variable domain, its missing parts supplied by reference TRBV15 and TRBJ2-1, is DAMVIQNPRYQVTQFGKPVTLSCSQTLNHNVMYWYQQKSSQAPKLLFHYYDKDFNNEADTPDNFQSRRPNTSFCFLDIRSPGLGDTAMYLCATSRDYGGTENNEQFFGPGTRLTVL.

This clonotype was counted many times. CDR3 in amino acids: CASSSGADTQYF. DNA for the CDR3: TGTGCCAGCAGCTCGGGAGCAGATACGCAGTATTTT. V usage is TRBV7-2 and J usage is TRBJ2-3, with D perhaps TRBD2 (6 bases). Germline CDR1 is SGHTA and CDR2 is FQGNSA. CDR3 size: 12 residues. V gave up 4 bases and J gave up 4 bases, with 6 bases separating them.

This clonotype was seen many times. V and J are TRBV7-6 and TRBJ2-7, with TRBD2 identical over 13 bases. V lost 5 bases to trimming and J lost 4 bases; unmatched junction nucleotides: 11. CDR1 and CDR2 (germline): SGHVS, FNYEAQ. The CDR3 is 17 residues long. The CDR3 nucleotides are TGTGCCAGCAGCGTGTCCGGGACTAGCGGGATATCGTACGAGCAGTACTTC. Amino acid sequence: CASSVSGTSGISYEQYF.

Many counts were recorded for this clonotype. The chain combines TRBV7-2 with TRBJ2-5, with D perhaps TRBD2 (6 bases). This CDR3 comprises 15 residues. The ends were cut back, 5 bases at V and 3 bases at J, with 16 bases in the middle. Germline CDR1 is SGHTA and CDR2 is FQGNSA. CDR3 sequence (DNA): TGTGCCAGCAGCCGCGGGACTCTAGTTGAAGAGACCCAGTACTTC. Translation: CASSRGTLVEETQYF.

This clonotype was counted many times. The chain couples TRBV28 to TRBJ1-6; D ambiguous. Germline V CDR1 and CDR2: MDHEN, SYDVKM. This CDR3 contains 15 residues. V lost 2 bases and J 8 bases, leaving 13 bases between the germline ends. CDR3 DNA: TGTGCCAGCAGTTTAGCGGCAGCCGGCCATTCACCCCTCCACTTT. This encodes CASSLAAAGHSPLHF.

This clonotype has a count of ten or more. J is TRBJ2-2 and V is TRBV29-1, with D perhaps TRBD1 (6 bases). The CDR3 has 13 residues. Per germline, CDR1 SQVTM and CDR2 ANQGSEA. V lost 6 bases and J lost 5, with 13 bases in between. This CDR3 is CSVDITGTGELFF. CDR3 bases: TGCAGCGTCGACATAACAGGGACCGGGGAGCTGTTTTTT.

The chain uses TRBV20-1 and TRBJ1-1, with a weak D call TRBD1 (6 bases). Trimming pared 6 bases from V and 0 bases from J, leaving 17 bases between. Per the germline V gene, CDR1 is DFQATT and CDR2 is SNEGSKA (reference sequence). There are 15 residues in the CDR3. CDR3 in amino acids: CSAVRTGLVNTEAFF. The CDR3 coding sequence is TGCAGTGCCGTCCGAACAGGGTTAGTGAACACTGAAGCTTTCTTT.

Ten or more counts support this clonotype. The rearrangement joins TRBV7-2 to TRBJ2-7; 9 positions agree with TRBD2. Germline V lookup: CDR1 SGHTA, CDR2 FQGNSA. The CDR3 is made up of 16 amino acids. V shed 2 bases, J shed 1 base, and the junction held 6 bases outside the gene matches. CDR3: CASSLIGAGGSYEQYF. CDR3 bases: TGTGCCAGCAGCTTAATCGGAGCGGGGGGTTCCTACGAGCAGTACTTC. Full variable domain (remainder filled in from reference TRBV7-2 and TRBJ2-7): GAGVSQSPSNKVTEKGKDVELRCDPISGHTALYWYRQSLGQGLEFLIYFQGNSAPDKSGLPSDRFSAERTGGSVSTLTIQRTQQEDSAVYLCASSLIGAGGSYEQYFGPGTRLTVT.